This TCR beta chain was retrieved from a study of regulatory T cells in long-lasting Graves disease. Losses at the gene ends were 2 bases for V and 6 bases for J; bases not matched to a gene: 13. The CDR3 runs to 17 residues. This clonotype was observed at least ten times. Its antigen is unknown. Regarding the study as a whole: The study found lower TCR diversity in persistent Graves' patients than in newly diagnosed ones. There was favoring of TRBV28, TRBJ1-2 and TRBJ2-5 in persistent disease.

Specified time point: newly diagnosed GD, antithyroid drugs for less than 3 months. Generation of the TCR library employed RNA extracted from PBMCs. Assembly of TCR beta libraries relied on iRepertoire HTBI primers together with Arm-PCR of CDR3 regions. TCRdb re-derived calls from the multiplex PCR reads in MiXCR, one entry per CDR3 protein. Of a few hundred thousand distinct CDR3 sequences detected, over 14% appear once; the ten largest clones hold around 7.6%. These data were likewise used in another study, on T cells in Graves' hyperthyroidism and ophthalmopathy.

The chain uses TRBV12-3 or TRBV12-4 and TRBJ1-5; TRBD1 aligns across 7 bases. This specimen consisted of peripheral blood mononuclear cells (PBMCs), obtained at new diagnosis, from a patient treated with antithyroid drugs. The receptor was derived from a woman in her 40s with Graves disease. CDR3 bases: TGTGCCAGCAGTTTAAGGTCCGACAGGGATAAGGCTCAGCCCCAGCATTTT. Its protein product is CASSLRSDRDKAQPQHF.